This TCR beta chain was documented in a study of T cells in Graves' hyperthyroidism and ophthalmopathy (dated 2019 in TCRdb). As for the study more broadly: Peripheral blood samples were taken at the time of initial diagnosis, prior to any treatment. To identify distinguishing TCR V-J signatures, a discovery cohort of some 99 patients was used, comprising some 43 with Graves' ophthalmopathy and around 57 with stable Graves' hyperthyroidism. Whether ophthalmopathy could be predicted prospectively was tested in an independent validation cohort made up of roughly 19 hyperthyroidism patients plus 17 patients who later progressed to ophthalmopathy. The 100 or so discovery patients were randomly split 7:3 into training and test sets. The study also compared thyroid tissue and blood T-cell repertoires from 5 to 7 Graves' hyperthyroidism patients. After sampling, hyperthyroidism patients received methimazole starting at 30 mg daily, and ophthalmopathy patients received high-dose intravenous methylprednisolone. The paper reports TCR Vbeta CDR3 sequencing of roughly 140 peripheral blood samples: over 40 ophthalmopathy, roughly 80 hyperthyroidism and around 17 progressor patients. Study-wide findings and limitations: A model built on a 13 V-J signature distinguished ophthalmopathy from stable hyperthyroidism, reaching around 87% sensitivity and approximately 81% specificity in cross-validation and 80%/75% in testing. Most expanded thyroid clonotypes (frequency above 0.001) were also found in blood, which suggests that blood repertoires may mirror thyroid immune responses. In validation, the model predicted progression to ophthalmopathy a median of roughly 6.5 months before onset, with around 70% sensitivity and 72.22% specificity. Sample size was not statistically predetermined, and investigators were not blinded to group allocation.

The germline V gene (reference sequence) provides CDR1 DFQATT and CDR2 SNEGSKA. Counted from cysteine to phenylalanine, this CDR3 has 16 amino acids. Left in the record is the CDR3 DNA by itself, 48 bases read in frame from the first base. Trimming removed 6 bases from V and 4 bases from J; the gene matches leave 14 bases unexplained. In the ophthalmopathy patients, disease was moderately to severely active, with a Clinical Activity Score of 3 or more, a NOSPECS grade of 4 or more, and a duration of less than 3 months. The study excluded patients with uncontrolled infections, other autoimmune diseases, pregnancy or lactation. Diagnoses were established on the basis of clinical symptoms, serum thyroxine and TRAb, thyroid ultrasound, and orbital computed tomography. Ficoll-Paque density gradient centrifugation was used to isolate PBMCs from approximately 10 ml of fresh peripheral blood. Trizol reagent was used to extract total RNA, and RNA quality was then checked on an Agilent 2100 Bioanalyzer.

Notes on this clonotype: No cognate antigen has been identified for it. Nothing much larger sits one base from this clone, and base qualities are not available.

The TCR beta CDR3 regions were amplified from the RNA transcripts. For the first round of RT-PCR on the TCR CDR3, the HTBI primer set was used together with the Qiagen OneStep RT-PCR kit. Libraries were constructed in a second round of multiplex PCR, after which size selection and purification were carried out. Sequencing of the libraries was done on an Illumina HiSeq2000 using paired-end 100 bp reads. The published analysis was carried out like this. SOAPnuke was used to process the raw data, with reads discarded if the reads contained adapters or uncalled bases, had a mean Phred below 15, or lacked an exact constant-primer or identifier match. COPE v1.2.5 was used to merge the high-quality paired reads, and each unique nucleotide sequence was defined as a clonotype. Clonotypes were aligned to IMGT TRBV, TRBD and TRBJ reference segments using MiTCR v1.1. Analysis was restricted to V-J combinations with a frequency above 0.0001, which covered 99.2% of repertoires. A TCS score was defined as the ratio of F50 (clonal expansion) to E x V (chaos), with BLOSUM62-based TCRdist applied between CDR3 peptides within each V-J. Welch's t-statistics and random forest reduced 514 V-J features to 10 to 15, which were used in a naive Bayes classifier (R e1071). The public reads were reprocessed in TCRdb via fastp at Q25 and MiXCR, keeping in-frame beta chains. A single entry per CDR3 protein holds the most common genes and DNA from its merged rows. TCRdb, rather than the study authors, made the V and J calls. A total of hundreds of thousands of distinct CDR3 sequences appear in this sample, approximately 15% of them only once. 3% to 4% of the sample is in the top ten clones.

The source is a woman in her forties with Graves' ophthalmopathy. Sequenced input: blood. The chain uses TRBV20-1 and TRBJ1-4; a stretch of 7 junction bases matches TRBD1. The CDR3 reads as follows: CSAQPGQRSDNEKLFF. The nucleotide sequence is TGCAGTGCGCAACCGGGACAGAGATCCGATAATGAAAAACTGTTTTTT.